This passage covers 24 T cell receptor beta chains from one sample sequenced in a study of T cell repertoires in cytomegalovirus infection. Their antigens are not known. TCRdb ran MiXCR on the reads and lists one entry per CDR3 protein. The sample has approximately 770,000 distinct CDR3 sequences; 25% to 30% are singletons. The sequencing here drew on cultured CD8+ T cells from PBMCs, taken from culture after CMV antigen stimulation. The source is a human donor in good health (CMV status not recorded). Some clones in this sample may be carry-over from other donors' samples.

This clonotype has at least ten counts. V is TRBV12-5 and J is TRBJ1-1; D gene uncertain. Per germline, CDR1 LGHNT and CDR2 FRNRAP. V was clipped by 1 base and J by 4 bases, with 7 bases between them. This CDR3 spans 13 amino acids. DNA for the CDR3: TGTGCTAGTGGTTTGGGGGGATCCACTGAAGCTTTCTTT. It translates to CASGLGGSTEAFF.

The chain carries TRBV2 and TRBJ1-2; D call uncertain. Germline CDR1 and CDR2: SNHLY and FYNNEI. The CDR3 is made up of 17 amino acids. V gave up 2 bases and J gave up 3 bases, with 19 bases separating them. CDR3 DNA sequence: TGTGCCAGCAGTGAATTGAGGATCCCGACGTCTGACTATGGCTACACCTTC. Protein product: CASSELRIPTSDYGYTF.

This clonotype was seen a handful of times. The rearrangement uses TRBV7-6 and TRBJ2-2; 9 bases map to TRBD1. Germline-derived CDR1 and CDR2 are SGHVS and FNYEAQ. CDR3 size: 19 residues. V lost 4 bases, J lost 7 bases, and 19 bases stayed unmatched. Written as DNA, the CDR3 is TGTGCCAGCAGCTCAACCGATCTCCCCGGGACAGGGAGGAACGGGGAGCTGTTTTTT. The encoded protein is CASSSTDLPGTGRNGELFF.

This chain uses TRBV7-9 with TRBJ1-3; a possible D gene is TRBD1 (5 bases). There are 15 residues in the CDR3. The germline V and J ends were trimmed by 7 bases and 0 bases, with 13 bases remaining between them. The germline V gene encodes CDR1 SEHNR and CDR2 FQNEAQ (reference sequence). The CDR3: CASIRRDGSGNTIYF. In DNA, the CDR3 is TGTGCCAGCATTCGTAGGGACGGCTCTGGAAACACCATATATTTT.

This clonotype was seen a few times. The rearrangement joins TRBV7-2 to TRBJ1-2; 8 bases are shared with TRBD1. Germline V lookup: CDR1 SGHTA, CDR2 FQGNSA. The length of the CDR3 is 15 residues. J lost 8 bases, V lost 2 bases, and 10 bases had no gene match. Here the CDR3 DNA reads TGTGCCAGCAGCTTAAGAACGACAGGGGTAAAAGGCTACACCTTC. Translated, it gives CASSLRTTGVKGYTF.

This chain joins TRBV29-1 and TRBJ2-5, with D perhaps matching TRBD2 (6 bases). Germline lookup yields CDR1 SQVTM and CDR2 ANQGSEA. The CDR3 is 14 residues long. Trimming stripped 4 bases from V and 2 bases from J, with 14 bases between. CDR3 nucleotide sequence: TGCAGCGTTGGTACCGGGACTCAGCAAGAGACCCAGTACTTC. This codes for CSVGTGTQQETQYF.

There are a few counts of this clonotype. The chain carries TRBV7-9 and TRBJ2-7; D gene unclear. V was shortened by 1 base and J by 5 bases, with 9 bases between the two germline ends. The CDR3 has 13 residues. Looked up from germline, CDR1 is SEHNR and CDR2 is FQNEAQ (reference sequence). CDR3 region: CASSLVGYHEQYF. CDR3 DNA sequence: TGTGCCAGCAGCTTAGTGGGGTACCACGAGCAGTACTTC.

In this sample, this clonotype turned up once. V is TRBV3-1 and J is TRBJ2-1; perhaps TRBD1 as D (5 bases). The V end lost 1 base, the J end lost 0 bases, and 19 bases lay between the germline ends. The germline gives CDR1 LGHDT, CDR2 YNNKEL (reference sequence). CDR3 length: 19 amino acids. The CDR3 reads CASSQVQGRTLTSYNEQFF. In DNA, the CDR3 is TGTGCCAGCAGCCAAGTTCAGGGAAGAACTCTGACCTCCTACAATGAGCAGTTCTTC.

In this sample, this clonotype turned up a few times. This chain links TRBV4-3 with TRBJ1-5; no clear D. This CDR3 spans 14 amino acids. V was shortened by 0 bases and J by 7 bases, with 10 bases between the two germline ends. Germline V gives CDR1 LGHNA, CDR2 YSLEER. CDR3 sequence reads: CASSQDLDRQPQHF. CDR3 bases: TGCGCCAGCAGCCAAGATTTGGACCGGCAGCCCCAGCATTTT.

The chain uses TRBV4-1 and TRBJ2-7; 8 nucleotides align to TRBD2. CDR1 MGHRA and CDR2 YSYEKL come from the germline V gene. V was pared by 2 bases and J by 3 bases, with 6 bases of the junction left unmatched. CDR3 length: 15 residues. The CDR3 sequence is CASSQLSSGGYEQYV. As DNA, the CDR3 is TGCGCCAGCAGCCAATTAAGCAGCGGGGGCTACGAGCAGTACGTC.

A few counts support this clonotype. The rearrangement joins TRBV12-3 or TRBV12-4 to TRBJ1-1, with unresolved D. V lost 3 bases to trimming and J lost 6 bases, with 8 bases between them. CDR3 length: 12 amino acids. The CDR3 nucleotides are TGTGCCAGCAGTTTCTACGATTCTGAAGCTTTCTTT. Its translation: CASSFYDSEAFF.

This clonotype was counted a few times. The chain uses TRBV9 and TRBJ1-6; D unclear. Per germline, CDR1 SGDLS and CDR2 YYNGEE. V gave up 0 bases and J gave up 7 bases, with 14 bases separating them. The CDR3 is 16 residues long. The CDR3 DNA reads as TGTGCCAGCAGCGTAGCGGTGGGAATAGGGAATTCACCCCTCCACTTT. It codes for CASSVAVGIGNSPLHF.

This clonotype was seen a handful of times. The rearrangement uses TRBV6-1 and TRBJ2-2; D possibly uses TRBD1 or TRBD2 (5 bases each). Germline V gene sequence: CDR1 MNHNS, CDR2 SASEGT. CDR3 length: 14 amino acids. Trimming shortened V by 6 bases and J by 5 bases, and 13 bases separated the two germline ends. The CDR3 spells CASRDGTFTGELFF. The CDR3 DNA follows: TGTGCCAGCAGAGACGGGACCTTTACCGGGGAGCTGTTTTTT.

This clonotype came up a few times. This rearrangement joins TRBV6-5 to TRBJ2-2, with a weak D call TRBD2 (5 bases). V lost 2 bases, J lost 5 bases, and 12 bases lay in between. The germline V gene encodes CDR1 MNHEY and CDR2 SVGAGI. This CDR3 is built from 15 residues. The CDR3 is CASSYGLRGTGELFF. The CDR3 DNA reads TGTGCCAGCAGTTACGGCTTACGGGGAACCGGGGAGCTGTTTTTT.

The rearrangement links TRBV20-1 to TRBJ2-1, with TRBD1 as a possible D gene (5 bases). The V gene's germline CDR1 is DFQATT and CDR2 SNEGSKA (reference sequence). V was trimmed by 3 bases and J by 9 bases, leaving 18 bases between them. The CDR3 runs to 14 residues. The CDR3 is CSASPGILYGEQFF. CDR3 bases: TGCAGTGCTAGTCCAGGGATCCTATACGGTGAGCAGTTCTTC.

This clonotype was seen more than once but under ten times. The J gene is TRBJ2-2, the V gene TRBV7-9; unclear D gene. V was cut by 2 bases and J by 5 bases, with 15 bases left in between. CDR1 and CDR2 from the germline V gene are SEHNR and FQNEAQ (reference sequence). This CDR3 contains 16 residues. In DNA form, the CDR3 reads TGTGCCAGCAGCTTATACATACTGTCCTCAACCGGGGAGCTGTTTTTT. This gives the protein CASSLYILSSTGELFF.

The chain uses TRBV9 and TRBJ2-1; D possibly corresponds to TRBD2 (7 bases). Germline V gene data show CDR1 as SGDLS and CDR2 as YYNGEE. This CDR3 region has 16 residues. V shed 0 bases and J shed 5 bases, with 15 bases lying between them. This chain's CDR3 is CASSVGAGAGDNEQFF. The CDR3 DNA reads as TGTGCCAGCAGCGTAGGGGCGGGGGCAGGTGACAATGAGCAGTTCTTC.

The chain is built from TRBV18 and TRBJ2-7; 7 nucleotides match TRBD1. Germline V gene lookup returns CDR1 KGHSH and CDR2 LQKENI. This CDR3 contains 14 residues. Trimming removed 3 bases from V and 2 bases from J; junction bases left unmatched: 4. For the CDR3, the DNA is TGTGCCAGCTCACCGTGGGACAGTGCCTACGAGCAGTACGTC. Translating gives CASSPWDSAYEQYV.

The chain employs TRBV12-3 or TRBV12-4 and TRBJ2-1; D may be TRBD2 (5 bases). The V and J ends lost 6 bases and 10 bases respectively, with 13 bases between them. This CDR3 contains 12 residues. The CDR3: CASSYGRLEQFF. The CDR3 nucleotides are TGTGCCAGCAGCTATGGGAGATTGGAGCAGTTCTTC.

This clonotype was detected a few times. The genes are TRBV10-3 and TRBJ1-1, with D perhaps matching TRBD1 (6 bases). Trimming removed 5 bases at V and 4 bases at J, with 17 bases between. The CDR3 sequence is 15 residues long. CDR1 ENHRY and CDR2 SYGVKD come from the germline V gene. In DNA, the CDR3 is TGTGCCATCAGTTCAGGGGTCGTTTTGCCCACTGAAGCTTTCTTT. This sequence encodes CAISSGVVLPTEAFF.

The chain carries TRBV7-8 and TRBJ2-7; a possible D gene is TRBD1 (5 bases). Trimming pared 2 bases from V and 0 bases from J, leaving 5 bases between. This CDR3 spans 13 amino acids. Germline V lookup: CDR1 SGHVS, CDR2 FQNEAQ. The DNA for the CDR3 is TGTGCCAGCAGCTTAAGGGGCTCCTACGAGCAGTACGTC. Its protein product is CASSLRGSYEQYV.

This chain links TRBV3-1 with TRBJ1-1; no clear D gene. CDR1 LGHDT and CDR2 YNNKEL come from the germline V gene (reference sequence). The ends were cut back, 5 bases at V and 0 bases at J, with 10 bases in the middle. CDR3 length equals 14 residues. The CDR3 DNA follows: TGTGCCAGCAGCTCATCCCGACTGAACACTGAAGCTTTCTTT. Translated, it gives CASSSSRLNTEAFF.

The chain carries TRBV20-1 and TRBJ2-7; D unresolved. Germline V gene lookup returns CDR1 DFQATT and CDR2 SNEGSKA (reference sequence). The CDR3 totals 13 residues. Trimming pared 5 bases from V and 2 bases from J, leaving 13 bases between. CDR3 in DNA: TGCAGTGCTTCCCCCGTAGGGACCTACGAGCAGTACGTC. This encodes CSASPVGTYEQYV.

Remarks on this clonotype: A much larger clone is a single base away; this may be a read error. This chain connects TRBV7-9 to TRBJ2-4; no clear D. CDR3 length: 16 residues. The V end lost 0 bases, the J end lost 2 bases, and 11 bases lay between the germline ends. Germline CDR1 and CDR2: SEHNR and FQNEAQ (reference sequence). The DNA of the CDR3 is TGTGCCAGCAGCTTAGCCCCCACAGCCACCAAAAACATTCAGTACTTC. This gives the protein CASSLAPTATKNIQYF.